One TCR beta chain is described in this entry. What it recognizes is unknown. Together with thyroid ultrasound, orbital computed tomography, serum thyroxine and TRAb, clinical symptoms were used for diagnoses. PBMCs were derived from roughly 10 ml fresh peripheral blood. The sample comes from a study of T cells in Graves' hyperthyroidism and ophthalmopathy. Study at large: Specimen type is peripheral blood, collected at initial diagnosis prior to any treatment.

Findings and caveats of the study: A model built on 13 V-J features separated ophthalmopathy from stable hyperthyroidism.

TCR beta CDR3 regions were amplified from RNA transcripts. RT-PCR in the first round (using the HTBI primer set) targeted the TCR CDR3. MiXCR, run by TCRdb on the multiplex PCR reads, gives a single entry per CDR3 protein. The table has around 610,000 distinct CDR3 sequences, over 12% seen once; the top ten hold around 4.5%. This clonotype was obtained from a woman in her 40s with Graves' ophthalmopathy. The material sequenced was blood.

CDR3 bases: TGTGCCAGCAGTGGAGGGGGGATAAACATTCAGTACTTC. Amino acid sequence: CASSGGGINIQYF. This sequence joins TRBV28 and TRBJ2-4; D might be TRBD1 or TRBD2, each matching 6 bases. CDR1 MDHEN and CDR2 SYDVKM come from the germline V gene. The CDR3 length is 13 residues. V was pared by 5 bases and J by 6 bases, with 11 bases between.